This T cell receptor beta chain emerged from a study of shared clonotypes between healthy human individuals. Study in general: A donor's plate count was three for CD4 naive and three for CD4 memory; CD8 naive had two and CD8 memory one.

CD8 cells classed as naive were CD45RO-negative and positively selected for CCR7, excluding terminally differentiated effector memory CD45RA+ cells. Findings of the study overall: A generally larger estimated richness was seen in naive subsets than in memory subsets. Large depth notwithstanding, sorted-subset sequencing proved incomplete by rarefaction.

Comment on this clone: Its target is not known.

Measured with immunoSEQ multiplex PCR; TCRdb has only the in-frame clones, and not every one. The repertoire has a few million clones, 80% to 95% of them found once; the top ten carry about 1.7%. Sequenced input: naive CD8+ T cells from PBMCs. The TCR comes from a man in his late teens or twenties in good health. Some clones in this sample may be carry-over from other donors' samples.

DNA of the CDR3: TGTGCCAGCAGTGAATCCCCGGGACTTCCCTACAATGAGCAGTTCTTC. Its translation: CASSESPGLPYNEQFF. The chain carries TRBV2 and TRBJ2-1, with a possible D match to TRBD2 (6 bases). V gave up 2 bases and J gave up 2 bases, with 13 bases separating them. Germline V gives CDR1 SNHLY, CDR2 FYNNEI. This CDR3 has 16 amino acids.